These T cell receptor beta chains were read from a single sample in a study of shared clonotypes between healthy human individuals. TCRdb keeps only in-frame clones here, not all; method: immunoSEQ multiplex PCR. The profile shows around 240,000 clones, about 69% of them singletons. The sequencing input was memory CD4+ T cells sorted from blood. The receptors were sampled from a man younger than 40 in good health. The CDR3 runs from the conserved cysteine through the conserved F or W. A D gene is named only where the DNA matches it firmly. Some rows have no size entry. The others give once, few or many, or a class for an expanded clone.

>few|TRBJ2-6|NA|TRBV18|15
CASSLTTSGANVLTF
TGTGCCAGCTCACTTACGACATCTGGGGCCAACGTCCTGACTTTC
>NA|TRBJ2-3|TRBD2|TRBV10-1|17
CASSDLAGGYGTDTQYF
TGCGCCAGCAGTGACTTAGCGGGAGGATATGGCACAGATACGCAGTATTTT
>NA|TRBJ2-7|NA|TRBV5-4|12
CASSVTFYEQYF
TGTGCCAGCAGCGTGACATTCTACGAGCAGTACTTC
>few|TRBJ2-2|NA|TRBV4-2|16
CASSPYIWDDTGELFF
TGTGCCAGCAGCCCCTATATTTGGGACGACACCGGGGAGCTGTTTTTT
>NA|TRBJ2-5|NA|TRBV7-9|14
CASQRGLGQETQYF
TGTGCCAGCCAACGAGGTTTGGGGCAAGAGACCCAGTACTTC
>many|TRBJ1-5|TRBD1|TRBV19|15
CASSIVGQANQPQHF
TGTGCCAGTAGTATAGTTGGACAGGCCAATCAGCCCCAGCATTTT
>NA|TRBJ2-1|NA|TRBV7-2|14
CASSLSPEGVGQFF
TGTGCCAGCAGCTTATCCCCGGAGGGGGTAGGGCAGTTCTTC
>NA|TRBJ2-1|NA|TRBV2|14
CASGGQFTYNEQFF
TGTGCCAGCGGGGGTCAGTTCACCTACAATGAGCAGTTCTTC
>NA|TRBJ2-1|NA|TRBV11-2|14
CASSRHIADNEQFF
TGTGCCAGCAGCCGACACATAGCGGATAATGAGCAGTTCTTC
>once|TRBJ2-7|TRBD1|TRBV18|13
CASSQGTGDEQYF
TGTGCCAGCTCACAAGGGACAGGGGACGAGCAGTACTTC
>NA|TRBJ2-3|NA|TRBV12-5|13
CASGTGTYDTQYF
TGTGCTAGTGGAACCGGGACCTACGATACGCAGTATTTT
>NA|TRBJ1-1|NA|TRBV5-4|12
CASSTPDTEAFF
TGTGCCAGCAGCACCCCGGACACTGAAGCTTTCTTT
>once|TRBJ2-5|TRBD1|TRBV5-5|14
CASSSRTGEETQYF
TGTGCCAGCAGCTCCCGGACAGGGGAAGAGACCCAGTACTTC
>NA|TRBJ2-5|TRBD2|TRBV5-4|14
CASSQAGGQETQYF
TGTGCCAGCAGCCAAGCGGGGGGTCAAGAGACCCAGTACTTC
>few|TRBJ2-5|TRBD1|TRBV10-1|15
CASSDRTGGAETQYF
TGCGCCAGCAGTGACAGGACAGGGGGCGCGGAGACCCAGTACTTC
>NA|TRBJ2-3|NA|TRBV19|13
CASSNWGADTQYF
TGTGCCAGTAGTAATTGGGGTGCAGATACGCAGTATTTT
>NA|TRBJ1-4|NA|TRBV6-5|12
CASGRSNEKLFF
TGTGCCAGCGGCCGATCTAATGAAAAACTGTTTTTT
>NA|TRBJ2-6|NA|TRBV5-1|15
CASSFSLSGANVLTF
TGCGCCAGCAGCTTTTCGCTCTCTGGGGCCAACGTCCTGACTTTC
>NA|TRBJ1-5|TRBD1|TRBV5-4|13
CASSSGQNQPQHF
TGTGCCAGCAGCTCGGGACAGAATCAGCCCCAGCATTTT
>NA|TRBJ2-5|NA|TRBV7-9|14
CASSLAQGPGTQYF
TGTGCCAGCAGCTTAGCCCAAGGGCCGGGGACCCAGTACTTC
>few|TRBJ2-1|NA|TRBV29-1|11
CSVRRGNEQFF
TGCAGCGTAAGACGGGGGAATGAGCAGTTCTTC
>NA|TRBJ2-3|TRBD2|TRBV29-1|15
CSVREKGLATDTQYF
TGCAGCGTGCGCGAGAAGGGACTAGCCACAGATACGCAGTATTTT
>NA|TRBJ2-7|TRBD1|TRBV6-9|16
CASSPLGGQGPYEQYF
TGTGCCAGCAGTCCCCTGGGGGGACAGGGCCCCTACGAGCAGTACTTC
>many|TRBJ2-7|NA|TRBV7-8|14
CASSWAGAGYEQYF
TGTGCCAGCAGCTGGGCAGGGGCAGGGTACGAGCAGTACTTC
>NA|TRBJ2-1|NA|TRBV5-1|12
CASSKTHNEQFF
TGCGCCAGCAGCAAGACTCACAATGAGCAGTTCTTC